The 21 T cell receptor beta chains below were found in one sample sequenced in a study of blood T cell repertoires in COVID-19. Data came from immunoSEQ multiplex PCR; TCRdb stores just in-frame clones and leaves some out. The profile shows about 49,000 clones, about 87% of them singletons. Sequenced input: peripheral blood. The receptors come from an elderly man with acute or convalescent COVID-19.

The chain has TRBV5-1 and TRBJ1-4; D perhaps matches TRBD1 (6 bases). V lost 4 bases to trimming and J lost 0 bases, with 7 bases between them. This CDR3 is 14 amino acids long. Germline V gene lookup returns CDR1 SGHRS and CDR2 YFSETQ. The CDR3 nucleotides read TGCGCCAGCAGCCGGACAGCAACTAATGAAAAACTGTTTTTT. Translated: CASSRTATNEKLFF.

This sequence joins TRBV21-1 and TRBJ2-5; the table's D gene call, TRBD1, was not cross checked with the DNA. TRBV21-1 is a documented pseudogene. CDR3 size: 16 residues. This CDR3 is CASSKGGTEVQETQYF. The CDR3, as DNA: TGTGCCAGCAGCAAAGGGGGGACAGAAGTCCAAGAGACCCAGTACTTC.

The chain carries TRBV10-3 and TRBJ1-2; 8 nucleotides line up with TRBD1. With V trimmed by 9 bases and J by 4 bases, 10 bases remained unmatched. The CDR3 consists of 14 residues. The germline V gene encodes CDR1 ENHRY and CDR2 SYGVKD. The CDR3 nucleotides read TGTGCCATTCCTCGGACAGGGCCCTTCTATGGCTACACCTTC. It specifies CAIPRTGPFYGYTF.

The chain combines TRBV7-3 with TRBJ1-1, with D tentatively TRBD1 (5 bases). The CDR3 totals 14 residues. V was trimmed by 5 bases and J by 4 bases, leaving 14 bases between them. CDR1 and CDR2 (germline): SGHTA, FQGTGA. The DNA for the CDR3 is TGTGCCAGCAGCCCGCAGGGCTCAAGCACTGAAGCTTTCTTT. This encodes CASSPQGSSTEAFF.

V and J are TRBV7-2 and TRBJ1-4, with D hard to call. Germline CDR1 SGHTA, CDR2 FQGNSA. The CDR3 loop spans 13 amino acids. Trimming stripped 1 base from V and 4 bases from J, with 4 bases between. CDR3 coding DNA: TGTGCCAGCAGCTTAGGACTTAATGAAAAACTGTTTTTT. Translation gives CASSLGLNEKLFF.

This chain links TRBV4-1 with TRBJ1-6, with D unclear. Trimming left V 0 bases short and J 10 bases short, with 13 bases between. CDR3 size: 15 residues. Germline V CDR1 and CDR2: MGHRA, YSYEKL. The CDR3 loop is CASSQDGSSSSPLHF. In DNA, the CDR3 is TGCGCCAGCAGCCAAGACGGGAGTAGTTCCTCACCCCTCCACTTT.

This clone was detected a few times. The chain carries TRBV13 and TRBJ2-7, with 8 bases that match TRBD1. The germline CDR1 and CDR2 sequences are PRHDT and FYEKMQ (reference sequence). V dropped 2 bases and J dropped 1; count of bases not matched to a gene: 4. The CDR3 contains 15 residues. The CDR3 sequence is CASSLTGTGSYEQYF. In DNA form, the CDR3 reads TGTGCCAGCAGCTTAACCGGGACAGGATCCTACGAGCAGTACTTC.

The chain couples TRBV7-3 to TRBJ2-3; 15 bases map to TRBD2. With V trimmed by 5 bases and J by 1 base, 10 bases remained unmatched. Germline assignment: CDR1 SGHTA and CDR2 FQGTGA. The CDR3 loop spans 19 amino acids. The CDR3 DNA reads TGTGCCAGCAGCAGCATTCCGGGACTAGCGGGGGGCCGCACAGATACGCAGTATTTT. Amino acids: CASSSIPGLAGGRTDTQYF.

The V gene is TRBV19, the J gene TRBJ1-5, with a possible D match to TRBD1 (5 bases). There are 17 residues in the CDR3. Trimming took off 5 bases at V and 7 bases at J, with 24 bases between the two ends. Germline CDR1 and CDR2: LNHDA and SQIVND (reference sequence). The CDR3: CASSPHRSGVLGQPQHF. The CDR3 DNA reads TGTGCCAGTAGTCCCCATCGGTCGGGGGTCCTCGGGCAGCCCCAGCATTTT.

This sequence joins TRBV5-6 and TRBJ1-1; D ambiguous. V was pared by 2 bases and J by 6 bases, with 23 bases between. The CDR3 is made up of 17 amino acids. The germline V gene encodes CDR1 SGHDT and CDR2 YYEEEE. CDR3 DNA: TGTGCCAGCAGCTTATGGGAGGGCCACGGTGCGTTTGCTGAAGCTTTCTTT. Translated, it gives CASSLWEGHGAFAEAFF.

J is TRBJ1-1 and V is TRBV5-1; D gene uncertain. The V and J ends lost 0 bases and 1 base respectively, with 7 bases between them. Germline V gene sequence: CDR1 SGHRS, CDR2 YFSETQ. The CDR3 extends over 14 amino acids. This CDR3 reads CASSLDSWNTEAFF. CDR3 nucleotide sequence: TGCGCCAGCAGCTTGGACAGCTGGAACACTGAAGCTTTCTTT.

The rearrangement joins TRBV7-2 to TRBJ2-1; 9 bases fit TRBD2. The CDR3 is made up of 15 amino acids. In germline, CDR1 is SGHTA, CDR2 FQGNSA. With 3 bases clipped from V and 6 bases from J, the junction kept 6 bases outside the gene matches. In DNA form, the CDR3 reads TGTGCCAGCAGCTTGCGGCGGGGGGGAGTCAATGAGCAGTTCTTC. Protein product: CASSLRRGGVNEQFF. Filled out from reference TRBV7-2 and TRBJ2-1, the complete variable domain reads GAGVSQSPSNKVTEKGKDVELRCDPISGHTALYWYRQSLGQGLEFLIYFQGNSAPDKSGLPSDRFSAERTGGSVSTLTIQRTQQEDSAVYLCASSLRRGGVNEQFFGPGTRLTVL.

DNA of the CDR3: TGTGCCAGCAGTTTACCAGGGGGCTACGAGCAGTACTTC. As protein: CASSLPGGYEQYF. This chain uses TRBV27 with TRBJ2-7; TRBD1 agrees at 7 bases. This CDR3 comprises 13 residues. With 2 bases clipped from V and 3 bases from J, the junction kept 1 base outside the gene matches. Germline V gives CDR1 MNHEY, CDR2 SMNVEV (reference sequence).

This rearrangement joins TRBV6-5 to TRBJ1-1; TRBD1 matches at 8 bases. The junction had 11 bases not matched to a gene; V was cut back by 10 bases and J by 10 bases. CDR1 and CDR2 from the germline V gene are MNHEY and SVGAGI. The CDR3 runs 12 residues. The CDR3 DNA follows: TGTGCCACCTATCCCCGGACAGGGCGAGCTTTCTTT. This sequence encodes CATYPRTGRAFF.

This clone turned up a few times. V is TRBV25-1 and J is TRBJ2-3; D is possibly TRBD1 (6 bases). The germline V and J ends were trimmed by 5 bases and 0 bases, with 9 bases remaining between them. Germline V gives CDR1 MGHDK, CDR2 SYGVNS. CDR3 length equals 14 residues. CDR3: CASSRTESTDTQYF. CDR3 nucleotide sequence: TGTGCCAGCAGTAGGACAGAGAGCACAGATACGCAGTATTTT.

This clone was detected once. The chain couples TRBV19 to TRBJ1-2, with TRBD1 matching 7 bases. CDR1 LNHDA and CDR2 SQIVND come from the germline V gene (reference sequence). The CDR3 is 14 residues long. Losses at the gene ends were 10 bases for V and 3 bases for J; bases not matched to a gene: 11. The CDR3 region is CATQEQGNYYGYTF. In DNA form, the CDR3 reads TGTGCCACCCAGGAACAGGGGAATTACTATGGCTACACCTTC.

The gene calls are TRBV19 and TRBJ1-1, with a tentative D call TRBD1 (5 bases). Deletions cut 5 bases from V and 1 base from J, with 17 bases between. The CDR3 loop spans 16 amino acids. Germline loops: CDR1 LNHDA, CDR2 SQIVND (reference sequence). The CDR3 DNA reads as TGTGCCAGTAGTGCAACGAGGTCGGGGGGGAACACTGAAGCTTTCTTT. Its protein product is CASSATRSGGNTEAFF.

As DNA, the CDR3 is TGTGCCAGCAGCCAAGATAGCCAGGGACACTCTGGAAACACCATATATTTT. Its translation is CASSQDSQGHSGNTIYF. This chain uses TRBV4-2 with TRBJ1-3; perhaps TRBD1 as D (6 bases). The ends were cut back, 0 bases at V and 0 bases at J, with 12 bases in the middle. The CDR3 is made up of 17 amino acids. The germline gives CDR1 LGHNA, CDR2 YNFKEQ.

The J gene is TRBJ1-4, the V gene TRBV7-9; tentative D call: TRBD1 (6 bases). V was cut by 0 bases and J by 9 bases, with 8 bases left in between. Per germline, CDR1 SEHNR and CDR2 FQNEAQ (reference sequence). The CDR3 spans 13 residues. The CDR3 loop reads CASSLADSKKLFF. CDR3 DNA: TGTGCCAGCAGCTTAGCGGACAGTAAAAAACTGTTTTTT. Full variable domain (remainder filled in from reference TRBV7-9 and TRBJ1-4): DTGVSQNPRHKITKRGQNVTFRCDPISEHNRLYWYRQTLGQGPEFLTYFQNEAQLEKSRLLSDRFSAERPKGSFSTLEIQRTEQGDSAMYLCASSLADSKKLFFGSGTQLSVL.

The genes are TRBV6-5 and TRBJ1-4; 10 bases match TRBD1. Looked up from germline, CDR1 is MNHEY and CDR2 is SVGAGI. V trimming: 6 bases; J trimming: 8 bases; junction bases outside the gene matches: 6. The CDR3 sequence is 14 residues long. The CDR3 nucleotides are TGTGCCAGCAGGCTGACAGGGGGCAGGGAAAAACTGTTTTTT. This encodes CASRLTGGREKLFF.

This clone has only one observation. This chain joins TRBV11-2 and TRBJ1-5; tentatively, D is TRBD1 (5 bases). Germline loops: CDR1 SGHAT, CDR2 FQNNGV. The CDR3 has 14 residues. V gave up 2 bases and J gave up 4 bases, with 9 bases separating them. The CDR3 here is CASSLRAGNQPQHF. Here the CDR3 DNA reads TGTGCCAGCAGCTTAAGGGCAGGGAATCAGCCCCAGCATTTT.